The 30 T cell receptor beta chains below were found in one sample sequenced in a study of Ad26.COV2.S vaccination and SARS-CoV-2 variants. Treatment specified: approximately 18 received Ad26.COV2.S at low or high dose, single or two shots; about 5 received placebo; per-sample allocation not given. Sampling was performed 63 days after the first vaccine or placebo injection. Only in-frame clones appear in the TCRdb table, and some are missing; sequencing was by immunoSEQ multiplex PCR. This sample has around 270,000 clones, with around 90% found just once. Sample: peripheral blood, taken in a trial of Ad26.COV2.S vaccine versus placebo. The receptors were gathered from a person aged 18-65 years who received the Ad26.COV2.S COVID-19 vaccine or a placebo.

The rearrangement uses TRBV5-4 and TRBJ2-5; 7 nucleotides align to TRBD1. Per germline, CDR1 SGHNT and CDR2 YYREEE (reference sequence). The CDR3 runs to 14 residues. V gave up 0 bases and J gave up 5 bases; unmatched junction bases: 4. Written as DNA, the CDR3 is TGTGCCAGCAGCTTGGTAGGGGGCGAGGAGACCCAGTACTTC. As protein: CASSLVGGEETQYF.

The chain carries TRBV3-1 (or the pseudogene TRBV3-2) and TRBJ2-1, with 10 positions matching TRBD2. Per germline, CDR1 LGHDT and CDR2 YNNKEL (reference sequence). There are 13 residues in the CDR3. The junction had 4 bases not matched to a gene; V was cut back by 7 bases and J by 7 bases. The CDR3 nucleotides are TGTGCCAGCAATCCTAGCGGGGGTAATGAGCAGTTCTTC. This encodes CASNPSGGNEQFF.

V gene TRBV25-1 combines with J gene TRBJ1-1; 7 bases are shared with TRBD1. Losses at the gene ends were 4 bases for V and 9 bases for J; bases not matched to a gene: 8. The CDR3 runs 13 residues. Looked up from germline, CDR1 is MGHDK and CDR2 is SYGVNS. The CDR3 region has the DNA TGTGCCAGCAGTGGCTACCAGGGGGGAAAAGCTTTCTTT. It yields the protein CASSGYQGGKAFF.

This clone has more than one count but fewer than ten. This chain connects TRBV6-2 or TRBV6-3 to TRBJ2-5, with D maybe TRBD2 (5 bases). Trimming shortened V by 6 bases and J by 7 bases, and 9 bases separated the two germline ends. CDR3 length: 11 residues. Looked up from germline, CDR1 is MNHEY and CDR2 is SVGEGT. In DNA form, the CDR3 reads TGTGCCAGCAGCTCGGGGTGGACCCAGTACTTC. It yields the protein CASSSGWTQYF.

The CDR3 loop reads CASSPTGEVGEKLFF. DNA of the CDR3: TGTGCCAGCAGCCCCACAGGAGAAGTTGGGGAAAAACTGTTTTTT. The gene calls are TRBV27 and TRBJ1-4; perhaps TRBD1 as D (5 bases). The CDR3 consists of 15 residues. Germline V lookup: CDR1 MNHEY, CDR2 SMNVEV (reference sequence). The V end was cut by 6 bases, the J end by 8 bases, with 19 bases between.

This clone was picked up a small number of times. This CDR3 is CASSFVGQGYNEQFF. The CDR3 nucleotides are TGTGCCAGCAGCTTTGTAGGACAGGGCTACAATGAGCAGTTCTTC. The rearrangement joins TRBV7-3 to TRBJ2-1; 8 nucleotides agree with TRBD1. The CDR3 is made up of 15 amino acids. Unmatched junction bases numbered 4, after V lost 3 bases and J lost 3 bases. Germline CDR1 reads SGHTA; CDR2 reads FQGTGA.

The chain combines TRBV7-9 with TRBJ2-3; 12 bases are shared with TRBD2. V shed 4 bases and J 3 bases; nucleotides not matched to a gene: 2. The CDR3 is made up of 15 amino acids. CDR1 SEHNR and CDR2 FQNEAQ come from the germline V gene (reference sequence). CDR3 bases: TGTGCCAGCAGCTACCTAGCGGGGGGGACAGATACGCAGTATTTT. Amino acids: CASSYLAGGTDTQYF.

In DNA, the CDR3 is TGTGCCAGCTCACCGGGGGCAGACGAAAAACTGTTTTTT. As protein: CASSPGADEKLFF. V is TRBV18 and J is TRBJ1-4; D is perhaps TRBD1 (6 bases). Germline V gene lookup returns CDR1 KGHSH and CDR2 LQKENI. V shed 3 bases and J shed 8 bases, with 10 bases lying between them. This CDR3 has 13 residues.

V and J are TRBV24-1 and TRBJ2-1, with no clear D. The V end was cut by 5 bases, the J end by 4 bases, with 8 bases between. Per the germline V gene, CDR1 is KGHDR and CDR2 is SFDVKD. The CDR3 is 13 amino acids. CDR3 in amino acids: CATSGLGYNEQFF. The CDR3 DNA reads TGTGCCACCAGTGGATTGGGGTACAATGAGCAGTTCTTC.

This clone was seen only a few times. This chain uses TRBV4-3 with TRBJ2-3; D gene ambiguous. Trimming removed 1 base at V and 4 bases at J, with 15 bases between. Germline V gives CDR1 LGHNA, CDR2 YSLEER. The length of the CDR3 is 16 residues. The CDR3 protein is CASSQVWPPSADTQYF. The CDR3 nucleotides read TGCGCCAGCAGCCAAGTATGGCCTCCATCCGCAGATACGCAGTATTTT.

This chain uses TRBV18 with TRBJ1-2; a possible D gene is TRBD1 (5 bases). V lost 2 bases to trimming and J lost 7 bases, with 11 bases between them. This CDR3 comprises 13 residues. Germline values: CDR1 KGHSH, CDR2 LQKENI. CDR3 in amino acids: CASSPARVRGYTF. The CDR3 bases are TGTGCCAGCTCACCAGCCAGGGTGCGTGGCTACACCTTC.

The table lists this clone with a count of one. The CDR3 DNA reads TGTGCCAGCAGCCAAGGGACAGGGCCCTTCGGAGCGGATACGCAGTATTTT. Translated: CASSQGTGPFGADTQYF. The J gene is TRBJ2-3, the V gene TRBV5-6, with TRBD1 matching 9 bases. V dropped 4 bases and J dropped 6; count of bases not matched to a gene: 15. Germline V lookup: CDR1 SGHDT, CDR2 YYEEEE. This CDR3 contains 17 residues. The entire variable domain, with the rest obtained from reference TRBV5-6 and TRBJ2-3, is as follows: DAGVTQSPTHLIKTRGQQVTLRCSPKSGHDTVSWYQQALGQGPQFIFQYYEEEERQRGNFPDRFSGHQFPNYSSELNVNALLLGDSALYLCASSQGTGPFGADTQYFGPGTRLTVL.

The CDR3 protein is CASSFGRGGGNTIYF. CDR3 coding DNA: TGTGCCAGCAGTTTCGGAAGAGGCGGTGGAAACACCATATATTTT. The J gene is TRBJ1-3, the V gene TRBV6-2 or TRBV6-3; D gene unclear. V shed 4 bases and J shed 3 bases, with 13 bases lying between them. This CDR3 comprises 15 residues. Germline CDR1 MNHEY, CDR2 SVGEGT.

J is TRBJ2-5 and V is TRBV2; 11 bases are shared with TRBD1. Germline values: CDR1 SNHLY, CDR2 FYNNEI. The trim removed 5 bases at V and 5 bases at J, leaving 4 bases unmatched. The CDR3 extends over 14 amino acids. CDR3 amino acids: CASSLRDRGETQYF. In nucleotides, the CDR3 is TGTGCCAGCAGTCTGAGGGACAGGGGGGAGACCCAGTACTTC. Full variable domain (missing parts from reference TRBV2 and TRBJ2-5): EPEVTQTPSHQVTQMGQEVILRCVPISNHLYFYWYRQILGQKVEFLVSFYNNEISEKSEIFDDQFSVERPDGSNFTLKIRSTKLEDSAMYFCASSLRDRGETQYFGPGTRLLVL.

In its sample, this clone was seen once. The chain has TRBV7-6 and TRBJ2-1; 10 bases align to TRBD2. CDR3 length: 18 residues. V was clipped by 2 bases and J by 10 bases; unmatched bases: 17. The V gene's germline CDR1 is SGHVS and CDR2 FNYEAQ. CDR3 sequence (DNA): TGTGCCAGCAGCTTAAAGTTCGGTCCTAGCGGGAGTGGGTGCGAGCAGTTCTTC. It translates to CASSLKFGPSGSGCEQFF. Full variable domain (rest looked up from reference TRBV7-6 and TRBJ2-1): GAGVSQSPRYKVTKRGQDVALRCDPISGHVSLYWYRQALGQGPEFLTYFNYEAQQDKSGLPNDRFSAERPEGSISTLTIQRTEQRDSAMYRCASSLKFGPSGSGCEQFFGPGTRLTVL.

V usage is TRBV15 and J usage is TRBJ1-6, with a possible D match to TRBD1 (6 bases). Trimming stripped 2 bases from V and 9 bases from J, with 14 bases between. Germline CDR1 reads LNHNV; CDR2 reads YYDKDF (reference sequence). The CDR3 sequence is 15 residues long. DNA for the CDR3: TGTGCCACCAGCAGACAAACAGGGCTTGGTTCACCCCTCCACTTT. Amino acid sequence: CATSRQTGLGSPLHF.

The chain has TRBV4-3 and TRBJ1-3; 7 bases fit TRBD1. J lost 2 bases, V lost 5 bases, and 3 bases had no gene match. The germline gives CDR1 LGHNA, CDR2 YSLEER. This CDR3 comprises 14 residues. The CDR3 nucleotides read TGCGCCAGCAGCTTGGGACAGCCTGGAAACACCATATATTTT. This gives the protein CASSLGQPGNTIYF.

This clone was seen once. The V gene is TRBV19, the J gene TRBJ1-2; TRBD1 matches at 7 bases. Germline values: CDR1 LNHDA, CDR2 SQIVND (reference sequence). With 5 bases clipped from V and 3 bases from J, the junction kept 9 bases outside the gene matches. The CDR3 has 15 amino acids. CDR3 residues: CASSADATGYYGYTF. In nucleotides, the CDR3 is TGTGCCAGTAGTGCAGACGCGACAGGGTACTATGGCTACACCTTC. The variable domain in full, with the rest retrieved from reference TRBV19 and TRBJ1-2, is DGGITQSPKYLFRKEGQNVTLSCEQNLNHDAMYWYRQDPGQGLRLIYYSQIVNDFQKGDIAEGYSVSREKKESFPLTVTSAQKNPTAFYLCASSADATGYYGYTFGSGTRLTVV.

The V gene is TRBV7-9, the J gene TRBJ1-1; 9 nucleotides agree with TRBD1. The CDR3 length is 15 residues. CDR1 and CDR2 (germline): SEHNR, FQNEAQ (reference sequence). V trimming: 7 bases; J trimming: 6 bases; junction bases outside the gene matches: 12. In DNA form, the CDR3 reads TGTGCCAGCAACCCCAGCGGGGGGACAGGGTCTGAAGCTTTCTTT. This gives the protein CASNPSGGTGSEAFF.

The V call is TRBV5-6, the J call TRBJ2-7; maybe TRBD1 (6 bases). V was shortened by 3 bases and J by 4 bases, with 17 bases between the two germline ends. Germline values: CDR1 SGHDT, CDR2 YYEEEE. The CDR3 is made up of 15 amino acids. CDR3 sequence reads: CASSSYFGGMYEQYV. The CDR3 DNA follows: TGTGCCAGCAGCTCGTATTTTGGGGGCATGTACGAGCAGTACGTC.

The rearrangement links TRBV7-9 to TRBJ2-7, with D possibly called TRBD1 or TRBD2 (5 bases each). Germline loops: CDR1 SEHNR, CDR2 FQNEAQ (reference sequence). Trimming took off 6 bases at V and 5 bases at J, with 20 bases between the two ends. The CDR3 spans 15 residues. The CDR3 nucleotides are TGTGCCAGCAGTTCTCCCGGGACGGCGGTGGACGAGCAGTACGTC. Translating gives CASSSPGTAVDEQYV.

CDR3 nucleotide sequence: TGTGCCAGCAGCCGTCGAGCGGGGGCCATCACAGATACGCAGTATTTT. This gives the protein CASSRRAGAITDTQYF. This chain connects TRBV3-1 (or the pseudogene TRBV3-2) to TRBJ2-3; 8 bases are shared with TRBD2. V shed 4 bases and J 2 bases; nucleotides not matched to a gene: 8. This CDR3 contains 16 residues. In germline, CDR1 is LGHDT, CDR2 YNNKEL (reference sequence).

The sample holds one count of this clone. The rearrangement links TRBV7-3 to TRBJ2-3; TRBD2 might be the D (6 bases). The CDR3 length is 14 residues. Germline CDR1 is SGHTA and CDR2 is FQGTGA. Trimming pared 8 bases from V and 4 bases from J, leaving 16 bases between. CDR3 loop: CASGDSGRPDTQYF. The CDR3 DNA reads as TGTGCCAGCGGAGACAGCGGGCGCCCAGATACGCAGTATTTT.

This sequence joins TRBV5-4 and TRBJ1-4; D unresolved. Trimming stripped 3 bases from V and 3 bases from J, with 15 bases between. CDR1 and CDR2 (germline): SGHNT, YYREEE (reference sequence). The CDR3 spans 16 residues. The CDR3 reads CASSYSAGRANEKLFF. The CDR3 DNA sequence: TGTGCCAGCAGCTACTCCGCCGGGAGGGCTAATGAAAAACTGTTTTTT.

The chain carries TRBV20-1 and TRBJ2-5; D remains unclear. Germline CDR1 and CDR2: DFQATT and SNEGSKA (reference sequence). V gave up 3 bases and J gave up 4 bases, with 6 bases separating them. CDR3 length equals 11 residues. In DNA form, the CDR3 reads TGCAGTGCTAGTCCCCCAGAGACCCAGTACTTC. This encodes CSASPPETQYF.

This clone was recorded once. The chain uses TRBV20-1 and TRBJ2-1, with 8 bases identical to TRBD2. The CDR3 covers 17 residues. Looked up from germline, CDR1 is DFQATT and CDR2 is SNEGSKA (reference sequence). V lost 3 bases to trimming and J lost 0 bases; unmatched junction nucleotides: 10. Written as DNA, the CDR3 is TGCAGTGCTAGTTGGCGGACTAGCCGTTCCTCCTACAATGAGCAGTTCTTC. It codes for CSASWRTSRSSYNEQFF.

This clone was found a few times. The V call is TRBV6-1, the J call TRBJ1-6, with 9 bases lining up with TRBD1. The germline V gene has CDR1 MNHNS and CDR2 SASEGT. The CDR3 is 17 amino acids. After removal of 0 bases from V and 10 bases from J, the junction contained 10 bases not matched to a gene. The CDR3 nucleotides are TGTGCCAGCAGTGAAGCGGGAGCCGGGACAGGGCGGTCACCCCTCCACTTT. Translation gives CASSEAGAGTGRSPLHF.

This clone was found once. The chain combines TRBV5-1 with TRBJ2-5, with D tentatively TRBD2 (5 bases). This CDR3 contains 14 residues. Per the germline V gene, CDR1 is SGHRS and CDR2 is YFSETQ. Trimming cost V 1 base and J 0 bases, with 7 bases left between them. The CDR3, as DNA: TGCGCCAGCAGCTTGTGGCGGGACCAAGAGACCCAGTACTTC. Its translation is CASSLWRDQETQYF.

The V call is TRBV4-3, the J call TRBJ2-1, with 13 bases identical to TRBD2. Germline CDR1 LGHNA, CDR2 YSLEER. The trim removed 4 bases at V and 2 bases at J, leaving 2 bases unmatched. This CDR3 is built from 16 residues. CDR3 DNA sequence: TGCGCCAGCAGCCGGGGGACTAGCGGGACCTACAATGAGCAGTTCTTC. Protein sequence: CASSRGTSGTYNEQFF.

The rearrangement uses TRBV21-1 and TRBJ2-2. TRBV21-1 is a documented pseudogene. CDR3 size: 18 residues. The CDR3 DNA is TGTGCCAGCAGCAGTGAATGTCCGGGCAGGAGTTACACCGGGGAGCTGTTTTTT. Translating gives CASSSECPGRSYTGELFF.